This T cell receptor (beta chain) was sequenced for a study of blood T cell repertoires in COVID-19. The table lists this clone with a count of one. This table comes from immunoSEQ multiplex PCR, and its TCRdb copy is limited to in-frame clones, with some not included. Counted here are 430,000 or so clones, 80% to 90% occurring once; the ten biggest clones make up approximately 0.92%. This TCR was sampled from a young man with COVID-19, enrolled during active disease. Source material: peripheral blood.

In DNA, the CDR3 is TGTGCCAGCAGTCTATCAACACAGGGCCTCGAGCAGTACTTC. The encoded protein is CASSLSTQGLEQYF. This sequence joins TRBV7-9 and TRBJ2-7; the D gene is possibly TRBD1 (6 bases). The CDR3 runs 14 residues. V lost 6 bases and J lost 6, with 18 bases in between. Germline lookup yields CDR1 SEHNR and CDR2 FQNEAQ (reference sequence).